Presented here are 23 T cell receptor beta chains from one specimen sequenced in a study of T cell repertoires in cytomegalovirus infection (dated by TCRdb to about 2019). This sample's treatment or condition label indicates: in vitro stimulation with specific CMV peptide epitopes to enrich CMV-specific T cells. These receptors have no identified antigens. Sequenced using an Illumina HiSeq 1500. TCRdb handled the public reads itself, with Q25 trimming in fastp and clone calling in MiXCR, and kept productive beta chains. Identical CDR3 protein sequences are pooled into one entry, listed with their most common genes and DNA. The sample profile shows hundreds of thousands of distinct CDR3 sequences; around 31% of them were found once. Jointly, the top ten make up 18% of the sample. The sequenced sample was cultured PBMCs, obtained from culture after CMV antigen stimulation. These receptors were obtained from a human donor in good health (CMV status not recorded). Some clones in this sample may be carry-over from other donors' samples.

A few counts support this clonotype. This sequence joins TRBV7-2 and TRBJ2-7; weak D call: TRBD2 (5 bases). Trimming took off 0 bases at V and 8 bases at J, with 8 bases between the two ends. CDR1 is SGHTA and CDR2 is FQGNSA in the germline V gene. This CDR3 is built from 12 residues. The CDR3: CASSLAGSKQYF. The DNA of the CDR3 is TGTGCCAGCAGCTTAGCGGGGAGTAAGCAGTACTTC.

This clonotype showed up just a few times. In DNA, the CDR3 is TGTGCCAGCAGCTATGATGGCCCAAACGGGGGCGAGCAGTTCTTC. Protein sequence: CASSYDGPNGGEQFF. This sequence joins TRBV7-2 and TRBJ2-1; D tentatively reads TRBD1 or TRBD2 (6 bases each). The V and J ends lost 4 bases and 10 bases respectively, with 20 bases between them. The CDR3 totals 15 residues. Per germline, CDR1 SGHTA and CDR2 FQGNSA.

This clonotype was observed a few times. The chain uses TRBV7-2 and TRBJ1-2; D is unresolved. Germline lookup yields CDR1 SGHTA and CDR2 FQGNSA. V lost 5 bases, J lost 4 bases, and 8 bases lay in between. CDR3 length: 12 amino acids. CDR3 nucleotides: TGTGCCAGCAGCCCAGTGGGCTATGGCTACACCTTC. This codes for CASSPVGYGYTF.

This clonotype has a handful of counts. V is TRBV6-5 and J is TRBJ2-1, with D maybe TRBD2 (6 bases). Per the germline V gene, CDR1 is MNHEY and CDR2 is SVGAGI. The CDR3 loop spans 13 amino acids. V was shortened by 2 bases and J by 10 bases, with 12 bases between the two germline ends. CDR3 DNA: TGTGCCAGCAGTTACACGGGCGCGGGGGAGCAGTTCTTC. It yields the protein CASSYTGAGEQFF.

The chain combines TRBV27 with TRBJ2-7; D is possibly TRBD2 (5 bases). The CDR3 spans 13 residues. Trimming left V 1 base short and J 5 bases short, with 9 bases between. The germline gives CDR1 MNHEY, CDR2 SMNVEV (reference sequence). The CDR3 region is CASSLFAGHEQYF. CDR3 in DNA: TGTGCCAGCAGTTTATTTGCGGGCCACGAGCAGTACTTC.

V and J are TRBV6-5 and TRBJ2-3; D perhaps matches TRBD1 (5 bases). In germline, CDR1 is MNHEY, CDR2 SVGAGI. The V gene lost 0 bases and the J gene lost 1 base, with 14 bases spanning the gap. The CDR3 runs 17 residues. CDR3 in amino acids: CASSYSRAPSRTDTQYF. The CDR3 bases are TGTGCCAGCAGTTACTCCAGGGCTCCGTCTCGCACAGATACGCAGTATTTT.

This clonotype appeared many times. This chain uses TRBV7-8 with TRBJ2-1; TRBD2 agrees at 8 bases. Germline CDR1 SGHVS, CDR2 FQNEAQ. The CDR3 runs to 15 residues. Unmatched junction bases numbered 9, after V lost 5 bases and J lost 6 bases. The CDR3 coding sequence is TGTGCCAGCAGCGTAGGGCGGGGGGATGTCAATGAGCAGTTCTTC. The encoded protein is CASSVGRGDVNEQFF.

V gene TRBV7-2 combines with J gene TRBJ2-3, with D uncertain. This CDR3 is 13 amino acids long. Germline CDR1 is SGHTA and CDR2 is FQGNSA. Trimming removed 2 bases from V and 5 bases from J, with 8 bases in between. CDR3 amino acids: CASSLRIGDTQYF. In nucleotides, the CDR3 is TGTGCCAGCAGCTTAAGGATCGGAGATACGCAGTATTTT. Combining the CDR3 with reference TRBV7-2 and TRBJ2-3 gives the whole variable domain GAGVSQSPSNKVTEKGKDVELRCDPISGHTALYWYRQSLGQGLEFLIYFQGNSAPDKSGLPSDRFSAERTGGSVSTLTIQRTQQEDSAVYLCASSLRIGDTQYFGPGTRLTVL.

This clonotype was seen at least ten times. The chain is built from TRBV7-2 and TRBJ2-1, with 7 positions matching TRBD2. V shed 2 bases and J 9 bases; nucleotides not matched to a gene: 10. CDR1 SGHTA and CDR2 FQGNSA come from the germline V gene. This CDR3 comprises 15 residues. CDR3: CASSLTRGEYSEQFF. As DNA, the CDR3 is TGTGCCAGCAGCTTAACACGGGGGGAGTATTCTGAGCAGTTCTTC.

At least ten counts were recorded for this clonotype. V is TRBV12-3 or TRBV12-4 and J is TRBJ1-5; 7 bases map to TRBD1. The CDR3 loop spans 14 amino acids. V shed 6 bases, J shed 7 bases, and the junction held 9 bases outside the gene matches. The CDR3 here is CASSRTGEGQPQHF. The DNA of the CDR3 is TGTGCCAGCAGCCGTACAGGGGAGGGGCAGCCCCAGCATTTT.

This clonotype has a count of ten or more. This chain connects TRBV28 to TRBJ1-5; D unresolved. V lost 10 bases, J lost 6 bases, and 16 bases lay in between. Germline V gives CDR1 MDHEN, CDR2 SYDVKM. The CDR3 sequence is 13 residues long. CDR3 DNA sequence: TGTGCCACCCTAGGTGTCGGGCCTCAGCCCCAGCATTTT. Translated: CATLGVGPQPQHF.

This chain uses TRBV4-1 with TRBJ1-6; no reliable D call. The V gene lost 1 base and the J gene lost 12 bases, with 7 bases spanning the gap. There are 12 residues in the CDR3. Per germline, CDR1 MGHRA and CDR2 YSYEKL. CDR3 DNA: TGCGCCAGCAGCCAAGGTGGCGGACCCCTCCACTTT. It codes for CASSQGGGPLHF.

V and J are TRBV4-3 and TRBJ2-3; no clear D. The germline CDR1 and CDR2 sequences are LGHNA and YSLEER. Trimming removed 1 base at V and 2 bases at J, with 22 bases between. The CDR3 is 19 amino acids. The CDR3 coding sequence is TGCGCCAGCAGCCAAGCCCTCGACGACATAATTGGATCCACAGATACGCAGTATTTT. Amino acids: CASSQALDDIIGSTDTQYF.

The chain employs TRBV6-2 or TRBV6-3 and TRBJ1-1; 9 bases are shared with TRBD1. CDR1 is MNHEY, CDR2 SVGEGT, per germline. The CDR3 contains 14 residues. V lost 6 bases, J lost 7 bases, and 9 bases stayed unmatched. The CDR3, as DNA: TGTGCCAGCAGACATGGGACAGGGAGGCTTGAAGCTTTCTTT. This translates into CASRHGTGRLEAFF.

In this sample, this clonotype turned up a few times. The rearrangement links TRBV7-2 to TRBJ2-7; D remains ambiguous. The V end lost 1 base, the J end lost 9 bases, and 16 bases lay between the germline ends. CDR1 and CDR2 (germline): SGHTA, FQGNSA. CDR3 length equals 14 residues. CDR3 loop: CASSLVTRQHGQYF. The DNA for the CDR3 is TGTGCCAGCAGCTTAGTGACTCGTCAGCACGGGCAGTACTTC.

The V gene is TRBV7-2, the J gene TRBJ1-5; no clear D. The CDR3 has 15 residues. Germline V gives CDR1 SGHTA, CDR2 FQGNSA. V lost 4 bases to trimming and J lost 2 bases, with 12 bases between them. The CDR3 region has the DNA TGTGCCAGCAGCTATGAGGCACGAGGCAATCAGCCCCAGCATTTT. As protein: CASSYEARGNQPQHF.

This clonotype was seen at least ten times. The chain links TRBV7-2 to TRBJ2-7; D unclear. The CDR3 is made up of 16 amino acids. CDR1 SGHTA and CDR2 FQGNSA come from the germline V gene. Trimming took off 3 bases at V and 0 bases at J, with 15 bases between the two ends. The DNA for the CDR3 is TGTGCCAGCAGCTTTTCCTCGGCTGACCCCTCCTACGAGCAGTACTTC. It is translated as CASSFSSADPSYEQYF.

Only a few counts were recorded for this clonotype. It may be a read error: a sequence one base away is much more abundant. The chain combines TRBV7-9 with TRBJ1-4; no definite D call. Trimming pared 2 bases from V and 0 bases from J, leaving 7 bases between. This CDR3 spans 15 amino acids. The germline V gene has CDR1 SEHNR and CDR2 FQNEAQ (reference sequence). In DNA form, the CDR3 reads TGTGCCAGCAGCTTAATGGCAGCAACTAATGAAAAACTGTTTTTT. Its translation: CASSLMAATNEKLFF.

This clonotype was seen a few times. The V gene is TRBV6-6, the J gene TRBJ1-1; D is uncertain. The CDR3 totals 11 residues. Germline V CDR1 and CDR2: MNHNY, SVGAGI (reference sequence). V was pared by 9 bases and J by 9 bases, with 14 bases between. The chain's CDR3 is CARSLALQAFF. The CDR3 DNA is TGTGCCAGAAGCCTGGCCCTACAAGCTTTCTTT.

A remark on this clonotype: A much larger clone lies a single base off, so this may be a read error. This rearrangement joins TRBV12-3 or TRBV12-4 to TRBJ2-7, with D possibly TRBD2 on 7 matching bases. CDR3 size: 14 residues. In DNA form, the CDR3 reads TGTGCCAGCAGGCGGGGGACATACTCCTACGAGCAGCACTTC. Its protein is CASRRGTYSYEQHF.

The CDR3 sequence is CASSPRASGRGQETQYF. Written as DNA, the CDR3 is TGTGCCAGCAGCCCCAGGGCTAGCGGGAGAGGGCAAGAGACCCAGTACTTC. The rearrangement links TRBV7-9 to TRBJ2-5; 10 bases are shared with TRBD2. The CDR3 consists of 17 residues. Unmatched junction bases numbered 11, after V lost 5 bases and J lost 2 bases. Germline loops: CDR1 SEHNR, CDR2 FQNEAQ (reference sequence).

The rearrangement links TRBV12-3 or TRBV12-4 to TRBJ1-5, with a tentative D call TRBD1 (6 bases). The CDR3 has 16 residues. V was trimmed by 5 bases and J by 3 bases, leaving 17 bases between them. DNA of the CDR3: TGTGCCAGCAGTGGACCGGGACACCTAGACAATCAGCCCCAGCATTTT. This gives the protein CASSGPGHLDNQPQHF.

This clonotype was counted ten times or more. CDR3 DNA: TGTGCCAGCAGCTTGGGGGGTAGAAGTGAAAAACTGTTTTTT. It is translated as CASSLGGRSEKLFF. V and J are TRBV7-2 and TRBJ1-4; tentative D call: TRBD1 (5 bases). The CDR3 runs to 14 residues. Germline assignment: CDR1 SGHTA and CDR2 FQGNSA. The germline V and J ends were trimmed by 3 bases and 7 bases, with 12 bases remaining between them. The entire variable domain, with the rest obtained from reference TRBV7-2 and TRBJ1-4, is as follows: GAGVSQSPSNKVTEKGKDVELRCDPISGHTALYWYRQSLGQGLEFLIYFQGNSAPDKSGLPSDRFSAERTGGSVSTLTIQRTQQEDSAVYLCASSLGGRSEKLFFGSGTQLSVL.